The 11 T cell receptor beta chains listed next were all sequenced from one sample in a study of cytomegalovirus exposure and HLA in healthy donors. The PCR made use of 60 Vbeta and 13 Jbeta primers. The table came from immunoSEQ multiplex PCR; TCRdb's copy has only in-frame clones and leaves some out. The sample lists fewer than 130,000 clones; roughly three fifths were seen once. Material: PBMCs. Every receptor here comes from a young man in good health and CMV-seropositive.

This rearrangement joins TRBV6-5 to TRBJ1-5; D is uncertain. V lost 6 bases to trimming and J lost 9 bases, with 6 bases between them. CDR3 length: 10 amino acids. Germline-derived CDR1 and CDR2 are MNHEY and SVGAGI. The CDR3 sequence: CASSLRPQHF. The DNA for the CDR3 is TGTGCCAGCAGCCTACGGCCCCAGCATTTT.

The table lists this clone with a count of one. V usage is TRBV29-1 and J usage is TRBJ2-7; D is unclear. Deletions cut 8 bases from V and 7 bases from J, with 9 bases between. Germline V gives CDR1 SQVTM, CDR2 ANQGSEA. The CDR3 contains 9 residues. CDR3 region: CSLLREQYF. In nucleotides, the CDR3 is TGCAGCCTGCTACGGGAGCAGTACTTC.

The rearrangement joins TRBV5-4 to TRBJ2-7; possible D gene TRBD1, 6 bases. Germline V lookup: CDR1 SGHNT, CDR2 YYREEE (reference sequence). Deletions cut 4 bases from V and 5 bases from J, with 16 bases between. The CDR3 has 14 amino acids. In DNA form, the CDR3 reads TGTGCCAGCAGCCCTACCCCAGGGGCTGACGAGCAGTACTTC. Translating gives CASSPTPGADEQYF.

This clone was observed a few times. At the DNA level, this CDR3 is encoded by other sequences in the same sample as well. This chain joins TRBV2 and TRBJ1-3; D is possibly TRBD1 (6 bases). Trimming removed 7 bases from V and 2 bases from J, with 9 bases in between. The CDR3 runs 13 residues. Germline loops: CDR1 SNHLY, CDR2 FYNNEI. The CDR3 bases are TGTGCCAGCACTACAGGGCCTGGAAACACCATATATTTT. Amino acids: CASTTGPGNTIYF. The full variable domain, with the rest looked up from reference TRBV2 and TRBJ1-3, is EPEVTQTPSHQVTQMGQEVILRCVPISNHLYFYWYRQILGQKVEFLVSFYNNEISEKSEIFDDQFSVERPDGSNFTLKIRSTKLEDSAMYFCASTTGPGNTIYFGEGSWLTVV.

This chain joins TRBV6-1 and TRBJ2-7, with a weak D call TRBD2 (5 bases). The CDR3 length is 14 residues. CDR1 is MNHNS and CDR2 is SASEGT in the germline V gene. Trimming left V 1 base short and J 3 bases short, with 10 bases between. CDR3 loop: CASSEGGFNYEQYF. The DNA of the CDR3 is TGTGCCAGCAGTGAAGGAGGGTTTAACTACGAGCAGTACTTC.

V gene TRBV5-1 combines with J gene TRBJ2-5; TRBD2 might be the D (6 bases). The DNA end favors TRBJ2-7, so the J call may be wrong. There are 16 residues in the CDR3. The germline CDR1 and CDR2 sequences are SGHRS and YFSETQ. The DNA for the CDR3 is TGCGCCAGCAGCCCGGAGGGGTGGGCAAACTCCTACGAGCAGTACTTC. Translation gives CASSPEGWANSYEQYF.

This clone occurred once. The gene calls are TRBV19 and TRBJ1-2; maybe TRBD1 (6 bases). V was trimmed by 5 bases and J by 4 bases, leaving 14 bases between them. The germline V gene has CDR1 LNHDA and CDR2 SQIVND (reference sequence). The CDR3 sequence is 14 residues long. CDR3 sequence reads: CASSATGSGYGYTF. The CDR3 nucleotides are TGTGCCAGTAGTGCCACAGGGTCTGGCTATGGCTACACCTTC.

The rearrangement uses TRBV15 and TRBJ1-5, with 7 nucleotides matching TRBD1. CDR1 is LNHNV, CDR2 YYDKDF, per germline (reference sequence). The CDR3 has 14 amino acids. V trimming: 3 bases; J trimming: 5 bases; junction bases outside the gene matches: 4. The CDR3 nucleotides are TGTGCCACCAGCAGCAGACAGGGTTATCAGCCCCAGCATTTT. Its protein is CATSSRQGYQPQHF. Looking up the rest from reference TRBV15 and TRBJ1-5 gives the full variable domain: DAMVIQNPRYQVTQFGKPVTLSCSQTLNHNVMYWYQQKSSQAPKLLFHYYDKDFNNEADTPDNFQSRRPNTSFCFLDIRSPGLGDTAMYLCATSSRQGYQPQHFGDGTRLSIL.

CDR3 region: CASSQGPASGRETQYF. DNA for the CDR3: TGCGCCAGCAGCCAAGGGCCGGCTAGCGGGCGGGAGACCCAGTACTTC. J is TRBJ2-5 and V is TRBV4-1, with 8 bases aligning to TRBD2. This CDR3 has 16 residues. CDR1 is MGHRA, CDR2 YSYEKL, per germline. The V segment lost 1 base and the J segment 5 bases; nucleotides outside the gene matches: 9.

The chain employs TRBV7-9 and TRBJ1-1; 7 bases agree with TRBD1. The V and J ends lost 5 bases and 2 bases, in that order; junction bases with no gene match: 5. The CDR3 is 14 residues long. The germline V gene has CDR1 SEHNR and CDR2 FQNEAQ (reference sequence). The CDR3 loop reads CASSKGQYNTEAFF. CDR3 coding DNA: TGTGCCAGCAGCAAGGGACAGTACAACACTGAAGCTTTCTTT.

This clone turned up a few times. The chain joins TRBV6-6 to TRBJ1-5, with 9 positions matching TRBD1. Germline CDR1 is MNHNY and CDR2 is SVGAGI (reference sequence). V lost 6 bases, J lost 7 bases, and 4 bases stayed unmatched. The CDR3 loop spans 13 amino acids. The CDR3 protein is CASSPGQGQPQHF. The CDR3 DNA reads as TGTGCCAGCAGCCCGGGACAGGGACAGCCCCAGCATTTT.